One and the same sample provided the 10 T cell receptor beta chains below, sequenced in a study of T cell changes during pregnancy in multiple sclerosis. The data were produced by immunoSEQ multiplex PCR, yet TCRdb's version contains in-frame clones alone and is incomplete. The repertoire holds 70,000 to 80,000 clones, with about 95% as singletons. Source: peripheral blood, taken in the third trimester of pregnancy. These receptors were taken from a female donor with multiple sclerosis, enrolled in a pregnancy study.

This chain connects TRBV4-3 to TRBJ2-3, with 9 bases matching TRBD2. V shed 1 base and J 2 bases; nucleotides not matched to a gene: 4. The CDR3 covers 16 residues. Germline V gene sequence: CDR1 LGHNA, CDR2 YSLEER. CDR3 region: CASSQVSGGYTDTQYF. The CDR3 region has the DNA TGCGCCAGCAGCCAAGTAAGCGGGGGGTACACAGATACGCAGTATTTT.

Concerning this clone itself: This CDR3 is also generated by other DNA sequences in the sample. The chain couples TRBV18 to TRBJ2-1, with TRBD1 identical over 10 bases. CDR1 is KGHSH, CDR2 LQKENI, per germline. The CDR3 has 15 residues. The V gene end was trimmed by 3 bases and the J gene end by 4 bases; junction bases not matched to a gene: 3. This CDR3 is CASSPRQGAYNEQFF. For the CDR3, the DNA is TGTGCCAGCTCACCTAGACAGGGGGCTTACAATGAGCAGTTCTTC.

This chain links TRBV5-1 with TRBJ1-1, with 11 bases identical to TRBD1. Losses at the gene ends were 2 bases for V and 3 bases for J; bases not matched to a gene: 6. CDR1 SGHRS and CDR2 YFSETQ come from the germline V gene. The CDR3 extends over 16 amino acids. CDR3 region: CASSFFGQGADTEAFF. DNA of the CDR3: TGCGCCAGCAGCTTTTTCGGACAGGGGGCGGACACTGAAGCTTTCTTT.

The chain uses TRBV6-1 and TRBJ1-2, with D perhaps TRBD1 (6 bases). The CDR3 spans 14 residues. The germline V and J ends were trimmed by 6 bases and 8 bases, with 19 bases remaining between them. Germline V CDR1 and CDR2: MNHNS, SASEGT. The CDR3 region is CASRDLGRGGGYTF. The CDR3 DNA reads as TGTGCCAGCAGGGACTTAGGCAGGGGCGGCGGCTACACCTTC.

The chain carries TRBV19 and TRBJ1-2; D not resolved. Germline-derived CDR1 and CDR2 are LNHDA and SQIVND (reference sequence). The V gene lost 7 bases and the J gene lost 6 bases, with 9 bases spanning the gap. The CDR3 extends over 11 amino acids. CDR3 sequence reads: CASTTENGYTF. The CDR3 DNA follows: TGTGCCAGTACAACAGAGAATGGCTACACCTTC.

The chain couples TRBV16 to TRBJ2-7, with D hard to call. There are 12 residues in the CDR3. V was trimmed by 3 bases and J by 0 bases, leaving 3 bases between them. Germline V gene data show CDR1 as KGHSY and CDR2 as FQNENV. The chain's CDR3 is CASSQASYEQYF. The CDR3 bases are TGTGCCAGCAGCCAGGCCTCCTACGAGCAGTACTTC.

The rearrangement uses TRBV7-3 and TRBJ2-5, with D possibly matching TRBD2 (5 bases). The V end lost 2 bases, the J end lost 4 bases, and 11 bases lay between the germline ends. Germline assignment: CDR1 SGHTA and CDR2 FQGTGA. The length of the CDR3 is 14 residues. The CDR3 DNA sequence: TGTGCCAGCAGCTTATACGGAGGTAGAGAGACCCAGTACTTC. It translates to CASSLYGGRETQYF.

The J gene is TRBJ1-5, the V gene TRBV27; D is unclear. The CDR3 extends over 14 amino acids. Germline V CDR1 and CDR2: MNHEY, SMNVEV (reference sequence). Trimming stripped 5 bases from V and 7 bases from J, with 15 bases between. Written as DNA, the CDR3 is TGTGCCAGCAGTCCCCGAGAGGGTGGACAGCCCCAGCATTTT. Residues: CASSPREGGQPQHF.

This rearrangement joins TRBV9 to TRBJ1-3, with TRBD1 matching over 9 bases. The germline V gene has CDR1 SGDLS and CDR2 YYNGEE. The V segment lost 0 bases and the J segment 4 bases; nucleotides outside the gene matches: 14. The CDR3 runs 19 residues. The DNA for the CDR3 is TGTGCCAGCAGCGTAGGCTTTGGAGGGACAGGGACTTCCGGAAACACCATATATTTT. Translation gives CASSVGFGGTGTSGNTIYF.

This chain uses TRBV13 with TRBJ2-1, with TRBD1 identical over 8 bases. With V trimmed by 5 bases and J by 7 bases, 7 bases remained unmatched. The germline V gene encodes CDR1 PRHDT and CDR2 FYEKMQ (reference sequence). The CDR3 is made up of 14 amino acids. DNA of the CDR3: TGTGCCAGCAGCCTAGACAGGGGTCGAAATGAGCAGTTCTTC. It yields the protein CASSLDRGRNEQFF.